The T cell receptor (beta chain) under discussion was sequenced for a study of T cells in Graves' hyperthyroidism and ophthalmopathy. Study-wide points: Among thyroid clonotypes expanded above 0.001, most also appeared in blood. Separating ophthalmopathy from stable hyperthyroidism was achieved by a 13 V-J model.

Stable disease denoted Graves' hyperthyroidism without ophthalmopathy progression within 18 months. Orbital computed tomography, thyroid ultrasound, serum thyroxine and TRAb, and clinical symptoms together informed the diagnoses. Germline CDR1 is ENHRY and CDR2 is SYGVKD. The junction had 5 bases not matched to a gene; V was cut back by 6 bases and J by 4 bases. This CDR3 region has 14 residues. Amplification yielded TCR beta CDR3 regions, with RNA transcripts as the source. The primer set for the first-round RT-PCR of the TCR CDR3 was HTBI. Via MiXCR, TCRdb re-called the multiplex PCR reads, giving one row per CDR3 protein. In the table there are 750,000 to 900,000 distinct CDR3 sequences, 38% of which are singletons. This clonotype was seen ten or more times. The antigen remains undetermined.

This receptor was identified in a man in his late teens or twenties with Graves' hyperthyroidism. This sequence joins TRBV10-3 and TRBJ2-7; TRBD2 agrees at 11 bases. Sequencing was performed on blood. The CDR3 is CAISELAGEYEQYF. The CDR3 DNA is TGTGCCATCAGCGAACTAGCGGGAGAATACGAGCAGTACTTC.